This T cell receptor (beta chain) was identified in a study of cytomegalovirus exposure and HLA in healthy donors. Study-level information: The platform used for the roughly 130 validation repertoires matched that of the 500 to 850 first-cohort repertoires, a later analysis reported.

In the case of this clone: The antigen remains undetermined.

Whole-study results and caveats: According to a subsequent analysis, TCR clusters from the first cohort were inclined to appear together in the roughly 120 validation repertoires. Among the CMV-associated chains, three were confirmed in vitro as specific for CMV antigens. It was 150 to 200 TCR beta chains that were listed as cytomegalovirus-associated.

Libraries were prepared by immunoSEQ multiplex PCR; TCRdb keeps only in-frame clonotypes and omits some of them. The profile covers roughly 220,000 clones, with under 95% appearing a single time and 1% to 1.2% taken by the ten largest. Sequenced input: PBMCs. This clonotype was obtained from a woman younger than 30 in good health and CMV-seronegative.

CDR3 nucleotide sequence: TGTGCCAGCAGCTTCCTCTCAGACATTCAGTACTTC. Its protein product is CASSFLSDIQYF. The chain has TRBV5-4 and TRBJ2-4, with D unclear. The CDR3 extends over 12 amino acids. CDR1 SGHNT and CDR2 YYREEE come from the germline V gene (reference sequence). With 2 bases removed from V and 8 bases from J, the gap between germline ends came to 8 bases.